One T cell receptor beta chain is described in this entry. Clones were sequenced by immunoSEQ multiplex PCR, and TCRdb holds only the in-frame ones, with some missing. The table includes 65,000 to 80,000 clones, 90% to 95% detected once. This entry belongs to a study of resident and recirculating memory T cells in vitiligo. Patients had to be free of confetti depigmentation, indicating active vitiligo. No vitiligo treatment was given during the prior three months. This sequence was found in a male donor with vitiligo. Material for sequencing was blood.

The CDR3 DNA is TGTGCCAGCAGCGTCCCGGGACAGGGAGCACCTAATAATCAGCCCCAGCATTTT. Amino acid sequence: CASSVPGQGAPNNQPQHF. The chain recombines TRBV27 with TRBJ1-5; TRBD1 matches 9 bases. Trimming at V came to 6 bases and at J to 4 bases, leaving 16 bases not matched to a gene. There are 18 residues in the CDR3. The germline V gene has CDR1 MNHEY and CDR2 SMNVEV (reference sequence).